These 23 T cell receptor beta chains came from one sample sequenced in a study of shared clonotypes between healthy human individuals. Generated by immunoSEQ multiplex PCR, the TCRdb table keeps only in-frame clones and is missing some. The table includes over 700,000 clones, roughly 72% detected once. The sample consisted of memory CD4+ T cells sorted from blood. Regarding subset: CD45RA-negative fraction. These TCRs come from a woman aged 30 to 39 in good health.

CDR3 amino acids: CASSLGLPNEQFF. The CDR3 DNA is TGTGCCAGCAGCTTAGGCTTGCCAAATGAGCAGTTCTTC. The gene calls are TRBV7-2 and TRBJ2-1, with D uncertain. V gave up 1 base and J gave up 7 bases, with 8 bases separating them. The CDR3 is made up of 13 amino acids. Per the germline V gene, CDR1 is SGHTA and CDR2 is FQGNSA. Full variable domain (rest looked up from reference TRBV7-2 and TRBJ2-1): GAGVSQSPSNKVTEKGKDVELRCDPISGHTALYWYRQSLGQGLEFLIYFQGNSAPDKSGLPSDRFSAERTGGSVSTLTIQRTQQEDSAVYLCASSLGLPNEQFFGPGTRLTVL.

Of note for this clone: This probably arose from a read error, given a far larger clone one base away. The sample contains more than one DNA sequence encoding this CDR3. The V gene is TRBV15, the J gene TRBJ2-3; D possibly corresponds to TRBD1 (5 bases). Trimming left V 1 base short and J 1 base short, with 6 bases between. The CDR3 loop spans 14 amino acids. Germline CDR1 reads LNHNV; CDR2 reads YYDKDF (reference sequence). The CDR3 nucleotides are TGTGCCACCAGCAGAGGGACACGCACAGATACGCAGTATTTT. It yields the protein CATSRGTRTDTQYF.

This clone showed up just a few times. The rearrangement links TRBV30 to TRBJ1-3; D gene ambiguous. Trimming removed 5 bases at V and 0 bases at J, with 14 bases between. Germline V gene data show CDR1 as GTSNPN and CDR2 as SVGIG (reference sequence). This CDR3 is built from 15 residues. CDR3 in amino acids: CAWGKQRISGNTIYF. The CDR3 DNA reads as TGTGCCTGGGGGAAACAGAGAATCTCTGGAAACACCATATATTTT.

As DNA, the CDR3 is TGTGCCAGTAGTATTACCCACGGAAACACCATATATTTT. Residues: CASSITHGNTIYF. The V call is TRBV19, the J call TRBJ1-3; D is uncertain. The CDR3 covers 13 residues. CDR1 LNHDA and CDR2 SQIVND come from the germline V gene (reference sequence). Trimming left V 3 bases short and J 4 bases short, with 7 bases between.

This clone was observed a few times. The chain links TRBV2 to TRBJ2-1; perhaps TRBD2 as D (6 bases). Trimming removed 3 bases from V and 7 bases from J, with 16 bases in between. The CDR3 runs 15 residues. CDR1 is SNHLY, CDR2 FYNNEI, per germline. The DNA of the CDR3 is TGTGCCAGCAGTGATGATAGGACCCGGGGGAATGAGCAGTTCTTC. Translated: CASSDDRTRGNEQFF.

The chain employs TRBV30 and TRBJ2-3; a weak D match, TRBD2 (6 bases). The V gene's germline CDR1 is GTSNPN and CDR2 SVGIG (reference sequence). This CDR3 comprises 14 residues. V gave up 5 bases and J gave up 4 bases, with 16 bases separating them. This CDR3 is CAWGRLEGADTQYF. The CDR3 DNA follows: TGTGCCTGGGGGAGACTAGAAGGGGCAGATACGCAGTATTTT.

This chain links TRBV30 with TRBJ2-5; 9 positions match TRBD2. Germline values: CDR1 GTSNPN, CDR2 SVGIG (reference sequence). V trimming: 1 base; J trimming: 4 bases; junction bases outside the gene matches: 7. The CDR3 sequence is 15 residues long. The CDR3 loop reads CAWSDGGRAGETQYF. The CDR3 DNA is TGTGCCTGGAGTGATGGCGGGAGGGCTGGAGAGACCCAGTACTTC.

This clone was picked up a small number of times. The chain carries TRBV5-5 and TRBJ2-1; TRBD2 agrees at 11 bases. The germline gives CDR1 SGHKS, CDR2 YYEKEE (reference sequence). This CDR3 has 16 residues. The V gene end was trimmed by 4 bases and the J gene end by 2 bases; junction bases not matched to a gene: 5. The CDR3 region is CASSASTSGTYNEQFF. CDR3 DNA: TGTGCCAGCAGCGCCTCGACTAGCGGGACCTACAATGAGCAGTTCTTC.

CDR3 sequence reads: CASRLEGLAGGPYLVWQETQYF. The CDR3 DNA reads as TGTGCAAGTCGCTTAGAAGGTCTAGCGGGAGGGCCATACTTAGTTTGGCAAGAGACCCAGTACTTC. The chain is built from TRBV12-2 and TRBJ2-5; the D call TRBD2 from the table was never checked on the DNA. TRBV12-2 is a recognized pseudogene. The CDR3 is 22 residues long.

CDR3 region: CASSLVTARGDTQYF. The CDR3 DNA reads as TGTGCCAGCAGCTTGGTCACGGCGAGGGGAGATACGCAGTATTTT. This rearrangement joins TRBV13 to TRBJ2-3; the D call may be TRBD1 or TRBD2 (5 bases each). CDR3 length: 15 residues. V was pared by 3 bases and J by 5 bases, with 15 bases between. The germline V gene has CDR1 PRHDT and CDR2 FYEKMQ (reference sequence).

The J gene is TRBJ1-1, the V gene TRBV6-1; perhaps TRBD1 as D (5 bases). The CDR3 is 14 residues long. Germline CDR1 is MNHNS and CDR2 is SASEGT. V was cut by 4 bases and J by 0 bases, with 9 bases left in between. The CDR3 spells CASSVKGLNTEAFF. For the CDR3, the DNA is TGTGCCAGCAGTGTGAAGGGGTTGAACACTGAAGCTTTCTTT.

V and J are TRBV28 and TRBJ1-1; D unresolved. Looked up from germline, CDR1 is MDHEN and CDR2 is SYDVKM. This CDR3 is 11 amino acids long. V was trimmed by 4 bases and J by 7 bases, leaving 7 bases between them. The CDR3 is CASSYGVEAFF. As DNA, the CDR3 is TGTGCCAGCAGTTACGGGGTTGAAGCTTTCTTT.

This rearrangement joins TRBV6-1 to TRBJ1-5, with D perhaps matching TRBD1 (5 bases). The CDR3 covers 11 residues. V was pared by 10 bases and J by 6 bases, with 10 bases between. Germline CDR1 MNHNS, CDR2 SASEGT. CDR3 nucleotide sequence: TGTGCCACCTGGACAAGTCAGCCCCAGCATTTT. Its protein product is CATWTSQPQHF.

The gene calls are TRBV13 and TRBJ2-1; TRBD2 agrees at 13 bases. Germline CDR1 is PRHDT and CDR2 is FYEKMQ (reference sequence). V shed 6 bases, J shed 6 bases, and the junction held 8 bases outside the gene matches. This CDR3 comprises 16 residues. CDR3 loop: CASRGTGTSGINEQFF. In DNA form, the CDR3 reads TGTGCCAGCAGGGGGACCGGGACTAGCGGGATCAATGAGCAGTTCTTC.

V and J are TRBV7-9 and TRBJ2-7, with 14 bases that match TRBD2. The CDR3 consists of 15 residues. The trim removed 5 bases at V and 5 bases at J, leaving 5 bases unmatched. The germline gives CDR1 SEHNR, CDR2 FQNEAQ (reference sequence). The CDR3 nucleotides read TGTGCCAGCAGCCCACCGGGACTAGCGGGAGACGAGCAGTACTTC. Amino acid sequence: CASSPPGLAGDEQYF.

The chain employs TRBV28 and TRBJ2-1; D may correspond to TRBD1 or TRBD2 (5 bases each). In germline, CDR1 is MDHEN, CDR2 SYDVKM. The V gene lost 7 bases and the J gene lost 2 bases, with 9 bases spanning the gap. CDR3 size: 13 residues. Here the CDR3 reads CASTGAPYNEQFF. CDR3 DNA: TGTGCCAGCACCGGGGCCCCCTACAATGAGCAGTTCTTC. Full variable domain (outside the CDR3, taken from reference TRBV28 and TRBJ2-1): DVKVTQSSRYLVKRTGEKVFLECVQDMDHENMFWYRQDPGLGLRLIYFSYDVKMKEKGDIPEGYSVSREKKERFSLILESASTNQTSMYLCASTGAPYNEQFFGPGTRLTVL.

The sample holds one count of this clone. This is likely a read error, given that the CDR3 carries no conserved phenylalanine or tryptophan at its end. No DNA is shown, since the ends of the CDR3 on it are uncertain; the CDR3 is the one TCRdb lists. The V and J genes are TRBV7-9 and TRBJ1-1. Both ends counted, the CDR3 spans 10 residues. The germline V gene has CDR1 SEHNR and CDR2 FQNEAQ (reference sequence). The CDR3 spells CASSIAGAVV.

This clone was seen a single time. The genes are TRBV6-5 and TRBJ2-3; 7 bases map to TRBD2. The junction had 3 bases not matched to a gene; V was cut back by 6 bases and J by 6 bases. This CDR3 comprises 12 residues. CDR1 is MNHEY and CDR2 is SVGAGI in the germline V gene. The CDR3 nucleotides are TGTGCCAGCAGCCCTAGCGGTGATACGCAGTATTTT. It translates to CASSPSGDTQYF.

The chain has TRBV28 and TRBJ2-1; 7 nucleotides agree with TRBD2. The junction had 7 bases not matched to a gene; V was cut back by 5 bases and J by 0 bases. Germline V lookup: CDR1 MDHEN, CDR2 SYDVKM. The CDR3 contains 16 residues. Written as DNA, the CDR3 is TGTGCCAGCAGTCCCAGCGGGACTTACTCCTACAATGAGCAGTTCTTC. Its protein product is CASSPSGTYSYNEQFF.

This clone was recorded a few times. The rearrangement joins TRBV2 to TRBJ1-5; TRBD1 matches 9 bases. Germline V gene data show CDR1 as SNHLY and CDR2 as FYNNEI. The CDR3 consists of 15 residues. Trimming took 5 bases from V and 4 from J; bases not matched to a gene: 6. The CDR3 region is CASSRTGTGNQPQHF. The CDR3 region has the DNA TGTGCCAGCAGTCGTACCGGGACAGGGAATCAGCCCCAGCATTTT.

In this sample, this clone turned up many times. The chain recombines TRBV5-1 with TRBJ1-4, with 8 nucleotides matching TRBD1. V gave up 2 bases and J gave up 8 bases; unmatched junction bases: 5. Germline lookup yields CDR1 SGHRS and CDR2 YFSETQ. This CDR3 has 14 amino acids. CDR3 DNA sequence: TGCGCCAGCAGCTTCGACAGGGGAAAGGAAAAACTGTTTTTT. Translating gives CASSFDRGKEKLFF.

The V and J genes are TRBV7-3 and TRBJ2-7, with TRBD1 matching over 8 bases. This CDR3 is 13 amino acids long. Germline V gene lookup returns CDR1 SGHTA and CDR2 FQGTGA. With V trimmed by 6 bases and J by 4 bases, 5 bases remained unmatched. The chain's CDR3 is CASSPGQVYEQYF. For the CDR3, the DNA is TGTGCCAGCAGTCCGGGACAGGTTTACGAGCAGTACTTC.

The chain has TRBV2 and TRBJ1-4, with 8 bases lining up with TRBD1. V gave up 11 bases and J gave up 9 bases; unmatched junction bases: 11. Per germline, CDR1 SNHLY and CDR2 FYNNEI. The CDR3 is 13 residues long. In nucleotides, the CDR3 is TGTGCCTGTTCGAGGACAGGGTCGAAAAAACTGTTTTTT. As protein: CACSRTGSKKLFF.